A single sample gave rise to the 8 T cell receptor beta chains below, sequenced in a study of T cell clones after liver transplantation. Data came from immunoSEQ multiplex PCR; TCRdb stores just in-frame clones and leaves some out. This sample carries more than 95,000 clones, 75% to 95% of them seen once, and the ten largest clones take approximately 0.88%. The sample in question was CD4+ T cells from blood, obtained 12 months after liver transplant. These receptors all come from a human patient who received a liver transplant. Some T cells may arise from the graft donor.

The rearrangement uses TRBV5-5 and TRBJ2-7; D call uncertain. The CDR3 consists of 14 residues. The V gene's germline CDR1 is SGHKS and CDR2 YYEKEE (reference sequence). V gave up 1 base and J gave up 3 bases, with 11 bases separating them. The CDR3 nucleotides are TGTGCCAGCAGCTTGCCGGGCACCAACTACGAGCAGTACTTC. Amino acid sequence: CASSLPGTNYEQYF.

The gene calls are TRBV6-6 and TRBJ1-2; 9 bases agree with TRBD1. Germline V gives CDR1 MNHNY, CDR2 SVGAGI (reference sequence). V was clipped by 4 bases and J by 9 bases; unmatched bases: 6. The CDR3 is 13 residues long. DNA for the CDR3: TGTGCCAGCAGTTCCGGGACAGGGAATAGCTACACCTTC. It yields the protein CASSSGTGNSYTF.

This clone was seen only once. The CDR3 reads CAWGLAGGGSYEQYF. CDR3 in DNA: TGTGCCTGGGGACTAGCGGGAGGGGGCTCCTACGAGCAGTACTTC. J is TRBJ2-7 and V is TRBV30; 15 nucleotides agree with TRBD2. V trimming: 5 bases; J trimming: 0 bases; junction bases outside the gene matches: 2. Germline V gene sequence: CDR1 GTSNPN, CDR2 SVGIG (reference sequence). The CDR3 totals 15 residues.

V is TRBV25-1 and J is TRBJ2-5, with 7 bases lining up with TRBD2. This CDR3 region has 13 residues. Germline CDR1 MGHDK, CDR2 SYGVNS. V gave up 4 bases and J gave up 4 bases; unmatched junction bases: 3. CDR3 sequence (DNA): TGTGCCAGCAGTGTAGGCGGGGGAGAGACCCAGTACTTC. Amino acids: CASSVGGGETQYF.

This clone was detected only a few times. This chain connects TRBV27 to TRBJ2-7; TRBD1 matches at 8 bases. The germline V gene has CDR1 MNHEY and CDR2 SMNVEV (reference sequence). J gave up 5 bases and V 3 bases, and 6 bases lay outside the gene matches. The CDR3 runs 14 residues. The CDR3 protein is CASSFYRGLDEQYF. The CDR3 DNA follows: TGTGCCAGCAGTTTCTACAGGGGGTTGGACGAGCAGTACTTC.

The rearrangement links TRBV30 to TRBJ1-2; no definite D call. Germline CDR1 GTSNPN, CDR2 SVGIG (reference sequence). The CDR3 is made up of 16 amino acids. V lost 0 bases and J 0 bases, leaving 14 bases between the germline ends. The CDR3 is CAWSVRRSATNYGYTF. In nucleotides, the CDR3 is TGTGCCTGGAGTGTACGTCGGTCAGCAACTAACTATGGCTACACCTTC.

The gene calls are TRBV7-2 and TRBJ2-1; D unclear. This CDR3 is built from 16 residues. Trimming took off 0 bases at V and 1 base at J, with 10 bases between the two ends. Germline assignment: CDR1 SGHTA and CDR2 FQGNSA. The CDR3 DNA sequence: TGTGCCAGCAGCTTAGCTCGTCTGGGGTCCTACAATGAGCAGTTCTTC. Translating gives CASSLARLGSYNEQFF.

The chain is built from TRBV28 and TRBJ2-1; 9 bases agree with TRBD2. The V segment lost 4 bases and the J segment 4 bases; nucleotides outside the gene matches: 8. The CDR3 is 16 residues long. Germline values: CDR1 MDHEN, CDR2 SYDVKM. The CDR3 spells CASSSIAGATYNEQFF. Here the CDR3 DNA reads TGTGCCAGCAGTTCTATAGCGGGAGCGACGTACAATGAGCAGTTCTTC. Drawing the rest from reference TRBV28 and TRBJ2-1, the complete variable domain is DVKVTQSSRYLVKRTGEKVFLECVQDMDHENMFWYRQDPGLGLRLIYFSYDVKMKEKGDIPEGYSVSREKKERFSLILESASTNQTSMYLCASSSIAGATYNEQFFGPGTRLTVL.